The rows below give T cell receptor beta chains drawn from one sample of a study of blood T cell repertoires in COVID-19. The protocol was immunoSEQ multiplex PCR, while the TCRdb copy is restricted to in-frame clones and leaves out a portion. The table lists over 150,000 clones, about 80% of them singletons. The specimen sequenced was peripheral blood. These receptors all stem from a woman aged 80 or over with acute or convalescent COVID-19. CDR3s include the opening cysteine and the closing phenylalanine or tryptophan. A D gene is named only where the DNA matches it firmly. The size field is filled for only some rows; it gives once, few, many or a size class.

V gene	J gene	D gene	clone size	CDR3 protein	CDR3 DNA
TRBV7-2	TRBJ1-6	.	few	CASSLGWRGQNSPLHF	TGTGCCAGCAGCTTAGGATGGAGGGGCCAAAATTCACCCCTCCACTTT
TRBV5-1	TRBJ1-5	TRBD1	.	CASRRDSNSNQPQHF	TGCGCCAGCAGACGGGACAGCAATAGCAATCAGCCCCAGCATTTT
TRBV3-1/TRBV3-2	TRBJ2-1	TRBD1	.	CASSQDQGGQGMRNEQFF	TGTGCCAGCAGCCAAGATCAGGGAGGACAGGGGATGAGAAATGAGCAGTTCTTC
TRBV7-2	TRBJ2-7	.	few	CASSTSLSYEQYF	TGTGCCAGCAGCACAAGTTTATCCTACGAGCAGTACTTC
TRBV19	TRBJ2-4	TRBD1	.	CASSVPQGVSDIQYF	TGTGCCAGTAGTGTCCCGCAGGGGGTCTCGGACATTCAGTACTTC
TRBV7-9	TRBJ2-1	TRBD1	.	CASSPRTGMSKFF	TGTGCCAGCAGCCCGCGGACAGGGATGAGCAAGTTCTTC
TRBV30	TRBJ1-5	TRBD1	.	CAWSEGQGNQPQHF	TGTGCCTGGAGTGAGGGACAGGGGAACCAGCCCCAGCATTTT
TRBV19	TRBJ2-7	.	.	CASSLRGELYEQYF	TGTGCCAGTAGCCTCAGGGGGGAATTGTACGAGCAGTACTTC
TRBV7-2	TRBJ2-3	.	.	CASSLERGISTDTQYF	TGTGCCAGCAGCTTAGAACGGGGGATTAGCACAGATACGCAGTATTTT
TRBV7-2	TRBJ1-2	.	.	CASSPRQVNYGYTF	TGTGCCAGCAGCCCTAGACAGGTTAACTATGGCTACACCTTC
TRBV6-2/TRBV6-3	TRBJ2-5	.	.	CASSRESLGETQYF	TGTGCCAGCAGTCGGGAAAGTCTAGGGGAGACCCAGTACTTC
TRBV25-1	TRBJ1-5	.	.	CASSESGRTSNQPQHF	TGTGCCAGCAGTGAATCAGGCAGAACGAGCAATCAGCCCCAGCATTTT
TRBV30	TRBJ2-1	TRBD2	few	CAWTRLGGSSYNEQFF	TGTGCCTGGACTCGTCTGGGAGGGAGCTCCTACAATGAGCAGTTCTTC
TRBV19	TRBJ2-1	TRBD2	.	CASRRSLAGYNEQFF	TGTGCCAGTAGAAGAAGTCTAGCGGGGTACAATGAGCAGTTCTTC
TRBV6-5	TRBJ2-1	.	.	CASSSLRRGSYNEQFF	TGTGCCAGCAGTTCGCTACGAAGGGGGTCCTACAATGAGCAGTTCTTC
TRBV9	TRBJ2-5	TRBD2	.	CASSVGTSGGIQETQYF	TGTGCCAGCAGCGTTGGGACTAGCGGGGGGATCCAAGAGACCCAGTACTTC
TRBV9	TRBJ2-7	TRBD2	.	CASSPNPGGSYEQYF	TGTGCCAGCAGCCCTAATCCGGGGGGCTCCTACGAGCAGTACTTC
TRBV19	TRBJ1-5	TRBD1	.	CASNTGGSGNQPQHF	TGTGCCAGTAATACAGGGGGCTCGGGCAATCAGCCCCAGCATTTT
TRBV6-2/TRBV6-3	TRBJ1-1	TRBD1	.	CASSPATDRGTEAFF	TGTGCCAGCAGCCCCGCCACGGACAGGGGAACTGAAGCTTTCTTT
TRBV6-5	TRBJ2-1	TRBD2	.	CASRRTSANYNEQFF	TGTGCCAGCAGACGGACTAGCGCAAACTACAATGAGCAGTTCTTC
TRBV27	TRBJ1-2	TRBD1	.	CASSYRGAYGYTF	TGTGCCAGCTCCTACAGGGGAGCCTATGGCTACACCTTC
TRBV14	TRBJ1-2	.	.	CASSQTGPGANYGYTF	TGTGCCAGCAGCCAAACAGGACCCGGAGCTAACTATGGCTACACCTTC
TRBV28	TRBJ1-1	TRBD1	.	CASSPRTGNTEAFF	TGTGCCAGCAGTCCCCGGACAGGGAACACTGAAGCTTTCTTT
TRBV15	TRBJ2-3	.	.	CATSITGGGDTQYF	TGTGCCACCAGCATTACCGGGGGTGGGGATACGCAGTATTTT
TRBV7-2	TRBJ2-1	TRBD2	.	CASKRGGSYNEQFF	TGTGCTAGCAAGCGGGGGGGCTCCTACAATGAGCAGTTCTTC
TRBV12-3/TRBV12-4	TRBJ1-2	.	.	CASSFQGYGYTF	TGTGCCAGCAGTTTTCAGGGCTATGGCTACACCTTC
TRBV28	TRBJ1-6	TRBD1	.	CASSTLDRGYSPLHF	TGTGCCAGCAGTACCCTCGACAGGGGATATTCACCCCTCCACTTT
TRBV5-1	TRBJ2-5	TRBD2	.	CASSSIAGHQETQYF	TGCGCCAGCAGCTCGATAGCGGGGCACCAAGAGACCCAGTACTTC
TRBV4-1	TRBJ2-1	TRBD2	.	CASSPDGGAWNEQFF	TGCGCCAGCAGCCCGGACGGGGGGGCTTGGAATGAGCAGTTCTTC
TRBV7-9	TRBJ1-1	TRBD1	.	CASRTGSEAFF	TGTGCCAGCAGGACAGGGTCTGAAGCTTTCTTT
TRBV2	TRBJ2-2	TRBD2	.	CAMLILAGGNSNTGELFF	TGTGCCATGCTAATACTAGCGGGGGGGAATTCGAACACCGGGGAGCTGTTTTTT
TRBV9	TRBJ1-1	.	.	CASSLRVNTEAFF	TGTGCCAGCAGCTTACGAGTCAACACTGAAGCTTTCTTT
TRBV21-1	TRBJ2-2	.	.	CASSSNPGTSGRTGELFF	TGTGCCAGCAGCAGTAATCCCGGGACTAGCGGGAGGACCGGGGAGCTGTTTTTT
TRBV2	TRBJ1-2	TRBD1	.	CASSEAYGTASYGYTF	TGTGCCAGCAGTGAAGCTTACGGGACAGCCTCCTATGGCTACACCTTC
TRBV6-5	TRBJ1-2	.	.	CASSLDYFGGYGYTF	TGTGCCAGCAGCCTCGACTATTTCGGGGGATATGGCTACACCTTC
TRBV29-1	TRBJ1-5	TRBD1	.	CSALTGLNQPQHF	TGCAGCGCCCTGACAGGGTTGAATCAGCCCCAGCATTTT
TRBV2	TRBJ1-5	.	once	CASADSNQPQHF	TGTGCCAGTGCGGATAGCAATCAGCCCCAGCATTTT
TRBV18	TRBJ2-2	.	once	CASSPQAGTNTGELFF	TGTGCCAGCTCACCTCAGGCAGGGACGAACACCGGGGAGCTGTTTTTT
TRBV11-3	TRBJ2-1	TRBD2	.	CASSSGLAEPEQFF	TGTGCCAGCAGCTCGGGACTAGCGGAGCCGGAGCAGTTCTTC
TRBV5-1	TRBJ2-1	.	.	CASSKKTEINEQFF	TGCGCCAGCAGCAAGAAGACAGAGATTAATGAGCAGTTCTTC
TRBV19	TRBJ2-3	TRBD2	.	CASGGPASGSGDTQYF	TGTGCCAGTGGCGGGCCGGCTAGCGGGAGTGGCGATACGCAGTATTTT
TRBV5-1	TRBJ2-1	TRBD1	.	CASSPGTGGVANEQFF	TGCGCCAGCAGCCCGGGGACAGGGGGCGTTGCGAATGAGCAGTTCTTC
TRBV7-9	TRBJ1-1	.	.	CASSLVLEGEAFF	TGTGCCAGCAGCTTAGTGTTGGAGGGGGAAGCTTTCTTT
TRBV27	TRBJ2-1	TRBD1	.	CASSPDREVTYNEQFF	TGTGCCAGCAGTCCGGACAGGGAAGTCACCTACAATGAGCAGTTCTTC
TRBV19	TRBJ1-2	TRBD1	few	CASNMGEDRGRGYTF	TGTGCCAGTAATATGGGAGAGGACAGGGGCCGTGGCTACACCTTC
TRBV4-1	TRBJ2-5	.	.	CASSRAGTWQETQYF	TGCGCCAGCAGCCGGGCCGGTACATGGCAAGAGACCCAGTACTTC
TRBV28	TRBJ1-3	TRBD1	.	CASRTNRGTSGNTIYF	TGTGCCAGCAGGACGAACAGGGGAACCTCTGGAAACACCATATATTTT
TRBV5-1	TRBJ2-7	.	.	CARISYEQYF	TGCGCCAGAATTTCTTACGAGCAGTACTTC
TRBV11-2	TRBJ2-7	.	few	CASSFSRGSFSSYEQYF	TGTGCCAGCAGCTTCAGTAGAGGGTCTTTTAGCTCCTACGAGCAGTACTTC
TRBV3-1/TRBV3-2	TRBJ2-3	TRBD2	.	CASRQLLGLALPTDTQYF	TGTGCCAGCAGGCAATTATTGGGACTAGCACTACCCACAGATACGCAGTATTTT
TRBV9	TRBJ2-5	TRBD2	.	CASSAGLAVETQYF	TGTGCCAGCAGCGCGGGACTAGCGGTAGAGACCCAGTACTTC
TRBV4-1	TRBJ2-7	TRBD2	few	CASSQASGSIYEQYF	TGCGCCAGCAGCCAGGCTAGCGGGAGCATCTACGAGCAGTACTTC
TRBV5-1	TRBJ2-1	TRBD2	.	CASSYGTSSYNEQFF	TGCGCCAGCAGCTACGGGACTAGCTCCTACAATGAGCAGTTCTTC
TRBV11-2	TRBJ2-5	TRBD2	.	CASSLSGGGSWETQYF	TGTGCCAGCAGCTTATCCGGCGGGGGGAGTTGGGAGACCCAGTACTTC
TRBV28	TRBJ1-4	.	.	CASGLVATNEKLFF	TGTGCCAGCGGACTGGTTGCAACTAATGAAAAACTGTTTTTT
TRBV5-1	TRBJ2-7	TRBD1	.	CASSLGTGNVDEQYF	TGCGCCAGCAGCTTGGGGACAGGGAACGTGGACGAGCAGTACTTC
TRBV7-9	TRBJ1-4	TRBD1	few	CASSPRGLGEKLFF	TGTGCCAGCAGTCCCAGGGGGCTAGGTGAAAAACTGTTTTTT
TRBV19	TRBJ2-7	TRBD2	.	CASSIGGRISEQYF	TGTGCCAGTAGTATCGGCGGGAGGATTTCTGAGCAGTACTTC